Following are 27 T cell receptor beta chains from one sample sequenced in a study of CD8 T cells in ankylosing spondylitis. TCRdb re-called the 5' RACE reads with MiXCR, one entry per CDR3 protein. The repertoire holds roughly 200,000 distinct CDR3 sequences, with roughly 25% as singletons. What was sequenced was blood, either unsorted or a sorted T cell fraction (not recorded which). These receptors were collected from a male donor with ankylosing spondylitis or in good health (not recorded which).

This clonotype appeared once. CDR3 DNA: TGCAGTGCTCGACCAGGGGGCACAGATACGCAGTATTTT. Translation: CSARPGGTDTQYF. The rearrangement uses TRBV20-1 and TRBJ2-3; perhaps TRBD1 as D (6 bases). CDR1 and CDR2 from the germline V gene are DFQATT and SNEGSKA (reference sequence). The ends were cut back, 5 bases at V and 1 base at J, with 10 bases in the middle. The CDR3 totals 13 residues.

This sequence joins TRBV4-3 and TRBJ2-2; 7 positions match TRBD1. With 0 bases clipped from V and 4 bases from J, the junction kept 5 bases outside the gene matches. This CDR3 region has 16 residues. Germline V gene sequence: CDR1 LGHNA, CDR2 YSLEER. The CDR3 loop reads CASSQENAGGTGELFF. DNA of the CDR3: TGCGCCAGCAGCCAAGAGAACGCAGGGGGCACCGGGGAGCTGTTTTTT.

The rearrangement uses TRBV29-1 and TRBJ1-2; 8 nucleotides align to TRBD1. V was pared by 6 bases and J by 7 bases, with 13 bases of the junction left unmatched. Germline assignment: CDR1 SQVTM and CDR2 ANQGSEA. The CDR3 is 14 amino acids. CDR3 nucleotide sequence: TGCAGCGTCCTATCCCGCAGGGGGCAAAGTGGCTACACCTTC. It codes for CSVLSRRGQSGYTF.

This clonotype has ten or more counts. The J gene is TRBJ2-7, the V gene TRBV3-1; D not resolved. This CDR3 has 15 residues. Trimming cost V 1 base and J 2 bases, with 12 bases left between them. Germline assignment: CDR1 LGHDT and CDR2 YNNKEL (reference sequence). The CDR3: CASSQVLGGPYEQYF. CDR3 DNA sequence: TGTGCCAGCAGCCAAGTCTTGGGCGGTCCCTACGAGCAGTACTTC.

Ten or more counts support this clonotype. The J gene is TRBJ2-1, the V gene TRBV28; 7 bases are shared with TRBD1. Germline trimming cut 6 bases from V and 4 bases from J; bases unmatched to any gene: 0. Germline V gene data show CDR1 as MDHEN and CDR2 as SYDVKM. CDR3 size: 12 residues. As DNA, the CDR3 is TGTGCCAGCAGGGGACAGTACAATGAGCAGTTCTTC. As protein: CASRGQYNEQFF.

This chain joins TRBV7-3 and TRBJ1-1; D is possibly TRBD1 (6 bases). This CDR3 spans 15 amino acids. V was shortened by 8 bases and J by 0 bases, with 16 bases between the two germline ends. Looked up from germline, CDR1 is SGHTA and CDR2 is FQGTGA. CDR3 sequence (DNA): TGTGCCAGCCAAGACCAGGGGATGGTGAACACTGAAGCTTTCTTT. Residues: CASQDQGMVNTEAFF.

The chain is built from TRBV10-3 and TRBJ2-7; 9 bases align to TRBD2. Germline lookup yields CDR1 ENHRY and CDR2 SYGVKD. J gave up 4 bases and V 4 bases, and 11 bases lay outside the gene matches. CDR3 length: 16 amino acids. The CDR3 sequence is CAISASIAGEAYEQYF. The CDR3 DNA reads TGTGCCATCAGTGCCTCCATAGCGGGAGAGGCGTACGAGCAGTACTTC.

This clonotype was found many times. CDR3 amino acids: CASSLERGVNEQFF. The DNA for the CDR3 is TGCGCCAGCAGCTTGGAGAGGGGGGTCAATGAGCAGTTCTTC. The rearrangement uses TRBV5-1 and TRBJ2-1, with D perhaps TRBD1 or TRBD2 (6 bases each). Between the trimmed V and J ends, which lost 0 bases and 6 bases, there was a span of 10 bases. The CDR3 length is 14 residues. Germline V lookup: CDR1 SGHRS, CDR2 YFSETQ.

This clonotype occurred many times. The V call is TRBV7-9, the J call TRBJ2-5; D is perhaps TRBD1 (5 bases). Looked up from germline, CDR1 is SEHNR and CDR2 is FQNEAQ (reference sequence). The CDR3 totals 14 residues. V gave up 0 bases and J gave up 2 bases, with 7 bases separating them. The CDR3 is CASSLARDQETQYF. DNA of the CDR3: TGTGCCAGCAGCTTAGCCAGGGATCAAGAGACCCAGTACTTC.

This clonotype showed up just a few times. The chain uses TRBV27 and TRBJ1-1, with a possible D match to TRBD1 (5 bases). With 10 bases removed from V and 2 bases from J, the gap between germline ends came to 17 bases. The V gene's germline CDR1 is MNHEY and CDR2 SMNVEV (reference sequence). This CDR3 spans 14 amino acids. The CDR3 spells CATKLRGFNTEAFF. The CDR3 region has the DNA TGTGCCACCAAGCTGAGGGGCTTCAACACTGAAGCTTTCTTT.

This clonotype was seen ten or more times. The genes are TRBV12-3 or TRBV12-4 and TRBJ2-5; D is unclear. The CDR3 has 8 amino acids. V was pared by 6 bases and J by 8 bases, with 1 base between. The CDR3 nucleotides read TGTGCCAGCAGCACCCAGTACTTC. Amino acid sequence: CASSTQYF.

The J gene is TRBJ2-5, the V gene TRBV23-1; no definite D call. TRBV23-1 carries the ORF label, with uncertain function. V lost 3 bases to trimming and J lost 0 bases, with 11 bases between them. The CDR3 is 15 amino acids. In nucleotides, the CDR3 is TGCGCCAGCAGTCATACAGCCTTGTACCAAGAGACCCAGTACTTC. It encodes CASSHTALYQETQYF.

Ten or more counts support this clonotype. The chain combines TRBV12-3 or TRBV12-4 with TRBJ2-7; a possible D gene is TRBD2 (6 bases). This CDR3 contains 13 residues. V lost 8 bases and J lost 3, with 14 bases in between. The CDR3 loop is CASAEREFYEQYF. The CDR3 DNA sequence: TGTGCCAGCGCTGAACGGGAGTTCTACGAGCAGTACTTC.

This clonotype was seen many times. This chain links TRBV11-2 with TRBJ2-7; 12 bases map to TRBD2. Germline CDR1 is SGHAT and CDR2 is FQNNGV. This CDR3 spans 20 amino acids. The junction had 17 bases not matched to a gene; V was cut back by 2 bases and J by 3 bases. The CDR3 spells CASSLPTGVELAGGLYEQYF. CDR3 nucleotides: TGTGCCAGCAGCTTACCAACAGGGGTAGAGCTAGCGGGAGGGCTCTACGAGCAGTACTTC.

The chain is built from TRBV7-2 and TRBJ2-3; perhaps TRBD2 as D (5 bases). V lost 8 bases, J lost 7 bases, and 16 bases lay in between. The CDR3 contains 13 residues. Germline assignment: CDR1 SGHTA and CDR2 FQGNSA. As DNA, the CDR3 is TGTGCCAGCGGCAAACTACTAGTTAATACGCAGTATTTT. This codes for CASGKLLVNTQYF. Supplemented by reference TRBV7-2 and TRBJ2-3, the full variable domain reads GAGVSQSPSNKVTEKGKDVELRCDPISGHTALYWYRQSLGQGLEFLIYFQGNSAPDKSGLPSDRFSAERTGGSVSTLTIQRTQQEDSAVYLCASGKLLVNTQYFGPGTRLTVL.

This chain connects TRBV10-3 to TRBJ2-3; 14 nucleotides line up with TRBD2. The germline V gene encodes CDR1 ENHRY and CDR2 SYGVKD. CDR3 length: 13 amino acids. Trimming at V came to 6 bases and at J to 8 bases, leaving 1 base not matched to a gene. The CDR3 loop reads CAIRGTSGSTQYF. In nucleotides, the CDR3 is TGTGCCATCAGGGGGACTAGCGGGAGTACGCAGTATTTT.

This sequence joins TRBV9 and TRBJ2-7; D not certain. Germline values: CDR1 SGDLS, CDR2 YYNGEE. Trimming shortened V by 4 bases and J by 0 bases, and 11 bases separated the two germline ends. There are 14 residues in the CDR3. The CDR3 bases are TGTGCCAGCAGCCTGCATATAAGCTCCTACGAGCAGTACTTC. Its translation: CASSLHISSYEQYF.

This clonotype was seen at least ten times. V and J are TRBV12-3 or TRBV12-4 and TRBJ1-1, with D uncertain. The V and J ends lost 5 bases and 3 bases respectively, with 7 bases between them. The CDR3 is 12 amino acids. CDR3 DNA sequence: TGTGCCAGCAGTGACGGGTACACTGAAGCTTTCTTT. Protein: CASSDGYTEAFF.

The chain uses TRBV18 and TRBJ2-2; 9 bases fit TRBD1. Germline V gives CDR1 KGHSH, CDR2 LQKENI. V was clipped by 5 bases and J by 6 bases; unmatched bases: 4. The CDR3 is 14 residues long. DNA for the CDR3: TGTGCCAGCTCAGGGGACAGGGCCGCCGGGGAGCTGTTTTTT. It translates to CASSGDRAAGELFF.

This clonotype was recorded a few times. The rearrangement links TRBV28 to TRBJ2-1; D possibly corresponds to TRBD2 (5 bases). Germline V gene lookup returns CDR1 MDHEN and CDR2 SYDVKM. V was shortened by 9 bases and J by 8 bases, with 11 bases between the two germline ends. This CDR3 region has 11 residues. The CDR3 sequence: CASCSAHEQFF. The CDR3 DNA reads TGTGCCAGTTGTAGCGCCCATGAGCAGTTCTTC.

This clonotype was seen many times. The chain employs TRBV6-1 and TRBJ1-1; perhaps TRBD1 as D (6 bases). This CDR3 has 13 amino acids. V was trimmed by 8 bases and J by 0 bases, leaving 10 bases between them. Germline CDR1 MNHNS, CDR2 SASEGT. The CDR3 nucleotides are TGTGCCAGCTACGGACAGCTGAACACTGAAGCTTTCTTT. As protein: CASYGQLNTEAFF.

In this sample, this clonotype turned up many times. The chain combines TRBV6-1 with TRBJ2-5; TRBD2 aligns across 13 bases. Germline values: CDR1 MNHNS, CDR2 SASEGT. V lost 6 bases and J lost 1; bases outside the gene matches: 11. This CDR3 region has 18 residues. The CDR3 nucleotides are TGTGCCAGCAGCCGCGGGACTAGCGGGACAAACCCCCAAGAGACCCAGTACTTC. The encoded protein is CASSRGTSGTNPQETQYF.

The chain recombines TRBV20-1 with TRBJ2-1; TRBD1 or TRBD2 may be the D gene (5 bases each). In germline, CDR1 is DFQATT, CDR2 SNEGSKA (reference sequence). V lost 3 bases and J lost 6, with 12 bases in between. CDR3 length: 13 residues. The chain's CDR3 is CSASSGTGNEQFF. CDR3 in DNA: TGCAGTGCTAGCTCCGGGACGGGCAATGAGCAGTTCTTC.

This clonotype turned up a few times. The V and J genes are TRBV29-1 and TRBJ2-7; weak D call: TRBD1 (6 bases). This CDR3 has 12 amino acids. Germline-derived CDR1 and CDR2 are SQVTM and ANQGSEA. Deletions cut 7 bases from V and 7 bases from J, with 17 bases between. CDR3 DNA: TGCAGCGGGGGGCAAGTGGGGTCAGAGCAGTACTTC. Protein sequence: CSGGQVGSEQYF.

This clonotype was observed many times. This chain links TRBV5-5 with TRBJ1-2; TRBD1 matches 9 bases. This CDR3 has 14 residues. Germline CDR1 and CDR2: SGHKS and YYEKEE (reference sequence). Losses at the gene ends were 4 bases for V and 4 bases for J; bases not matched to a gene: 5. CDR3 amino acids: CASSPMGQGYGYTF. Written as DNA, the CDR3 is TGTGCCAGCAGCCCGATGGGACAGGGCTATGGCTACACCTTC.

The rearrangement joins TRBV9 to TRBJ2-1, with 9 positions matching TRBD2. V was clipped by 1 base and J by 3 bases; unmatched bases: 2. The CDR3 spans 15 residues. The germline V gene encodes CDR1 SGDLS and CDR2 YYNGEE. This chain's CDR3 is CASSVQAGGYNEQFF. For the CDR3, the DNA is TGTGCCAGCAGCGTACAAGCGGGAGGCTACAATGAGCAGTTCTTC. Filled out from reference TRBV9 and TRBJ2-1, the complete variable domain reads DSGVTQTPKHLITATGQRVTLRCSPRSGDLSVYWYQQSLDQGLQFLIQYYNGEERAKGNILERFSAQQFPDLHSELNLSSLELGDSALYFCASSVQAGGYNEQFFGPGTRLTVL.

This clonotype has a count of ten or more. The chain joins TRBV29-1 to TRBJ2-5; D is possibly TRBD1 (6 bases). The CDR3 is 14 residues long. V was clipped by 4 bases and J by 0 bases, with 12 bases between them. Germline lookup yields CDR1 SQVTM and CDR2 ANQGSEA. The CDR3 reads CSVGTAYDQETQYF. Written as DNA, the CDR3 is TGCAGCGTTGGGACAGCATACGACCAAGAGACCCAGTACTTC.